This T cell receptor beta chain was obtained from a study of cytomegalovirus exposure and HLA in healthy donors. Points from the study as a whole: A later analysis found first-cohort TCR clusters tended to co-occur in the 130 or so validation repertoires. Despite most TCR sequences being rare, some public TCRs occurred in many donors.

Germline values: CDR1 SQVTM, CDR2 ANQGSEA. With V trimmed by 7 bases and J by 9 bases, 12 bases remained unmatched. The CDR3 totals 13 residues. This table comes from immunoSEQ multiplex PCR, and its TCRdb copy is limited to in-frame clones, with some not included. The table has 80,000 to 95,000 clones, approximately 96% seen once. Points on this clone: The antigen is undetermined.

This TCR was recovered from a woman aged 18-30 years in good health and CMV-seronegative. Sequenced input: PBMCs. The rearrangement links TRBV29-1 to TRBJ2-1; TRBD2 matches at 7 bases. Here the CDR3 reads CSGGGMLRGEQFF. The CDR3 DNA sequence: TGCAGCGGGGGGGGGATGCTTCGGGGTGAGCAGTTCTTC.